This T cell receptor (beta chain) was sequenced during a study of Ad26.COV2.S vaccination and SARS-CoV-2 variants. As regards this clone: Its target is unknown.

Trimming took 0 bases from V and 0 from J, leaving 6 bases between them. Looked up from germline, CDR1 is SGHTS and CDR2 is YDEGEE. The CDR3 is 14 residues long. The assay was immunoSEQ multiplex PCR, and TCRdb's table has in-frame clones only and misses some. The data contain roughly 350,000 clones, around 88% of them singletons. Documented treatment: roughly 18 received Ad26.COV2.S at low or high dose, single or two shots; several received placebo; per-sample allocation not given. The study sampled participants on day 63 after the first vaccine or placebo injection. Its platform was an Ad26 vector, and its expressed antigen was Wuhan-strain SARS-CoV-2 spike. Study-wide findings and caveats: After vaccination, reports described spike-specific CD8+ and CD4+ T cell responses as showing substantial breadth. The TCR breadth and depth analyses may have understated or missed part of the total T cell responses.

This sequence was found in a person between 18 and 65 years old who received the Ad26.COV2.S COVID-19 vaccine or a placebo. The input for sequencing was peripheral blood, taken in a trial of Ad26.COV2.S vaccine versus placebo. This chain connects TRBV5-8 to TRBJ1-1, with TRBD1 as a possible D gene (5 bases). The CDR3 spells CASSLGGVNTEAFF. The CDR3 coding sequence is TGTGCCAGCAGCTTGGGGGGCGTGAACACTGAAGCTTTCTTT.